This T cell receptor beta chain stems from a study of CD8+ T cells in alopecia areata. It was cDNA, reverse transcribed from extracted RNA, that served as the sequencing template. Only in-frame clones appear in the TCRdb table, and some are missing; sequencing was by immunoSEQ multiplex PCR. This sample has 150,000 to 200,000 clones, with under 80% found just once. Noted treatment: oral pan-JAK inhibitor, 5-10 mg twice daily. Germline CDR1 is SGHVS and CDR2 is FNYEAQ. This CDR3 has 12 residues. V lost 1 base and J 8 bases, leaving 8 bases between the germline ends. The chain is built from TRBV7-6 and TRBJ1-1; TRBD1 is a possible D gene (5 bases). The source of this sequence is a human donor with alopecia areata. Here the sequenced sample was CD4+ T cells sorted from blood, taken at approximately week 50, from a patient treated with tofacitinib. The CDR3 reads CASSLVGGEAFF. Here the CDR3 DNA reads TGTGCCAGCAGCTTAGTTGGGGGAGAAGCTTTCTTT.